This entry lists 30 T cell receptor beta chains sequenced from one sample in a study of blood T cell repertoires in COVID-19. Data came from immunoSEQ multiplex PCR; TCRdb stores just in-frame clones and leaves some out. The sample has over 200,000 clones; 86% are singletons. Sample: PBMCs or T cells enriched from blood (not recorded which). These receptors came from a woman in her fifties or sixties in a cohort exposed to, infected with or recovered from COVID-19 (not recorded which).

The chain links TRBV2 to TRBJ2-4; D unclear. With 0 bases removed from V and 2 bases from J, the gap between germline ends came to 8 bases. Germline V CDR1 and CDR2: SNHLY, FYNNEI. The CDR3 runs to 15 residues. CDR3 amino acids: CASSEALTSKNIQYF. CDR3 in DNA: TGTGCCAGCAGTGAAGCATTGACTTCCAAAAACATTCAGTACTTC.

This clone was counted once. The same CDR3 arises from other DNA sequences in this sample as well. CDR3 nucleotide sequence: TGCGCCAGCAGCCAAGAGGCAGGGGCCGGAAACACCATATATTTT. Translating gives CASSQEAGAGNTIYF. The chain couples TRBV4-3 to TRBJ1-3; a possible D gene is TRBD1 (6 bases). V was trimmed by 0 bases and J by 4 bases, leaving 10 bases between them. This CDR3 spans 15 amino acids. Germline CDR1 LGHNA, CDR2 YSLEER.

J is TRBJ2-7 and V is TRBV7-9; the D gene is possibly TRBD2 (5 bases). CDR3 size: 12 residues. V lost 8 bases and J lost 1, with 9 bases in between. CDR1 is SEHNR, CDR2 FQNEAQ, per germline (reference sequence). For the CDR3, the DNA is TGTGCCAGCGAGGGTGTTTCCTACGAGCAGTACTTC. Its translation is CASEGVSYEQYF.

A single count supports this clone. The genes are TRBV29-1 and TRBJ1-2, with D perhaps TRBD1 (5 bases). CDR1 is SQVTM, CDR2 ANQGSEA, per germline. V dropped 6 bases and J dropped 0 bases, with 14 bases sitting between them. The CDR3 runs to 14 residues. CDR3 sequence: CSVGGLTSNYGYTF. The CDR3 DNA follows: TGCAGCGTGGGGGGACTTACCTCTAACTATGGCTACACCTTC.

The V gene is TRBV3-1 (or the pseudogene TRBV3-2), the J gene TRBJ1-2; the D is unclear. The CDR3 consists of 13 residues. Trimming stripped 5 bases from V and 4 bases from J, with 11 bases between. CDR1 and CDR2 (germline): LGHDT, YNNKEL (reference sequence). The CDR3 region has the DNA TGTGCCAGCAGCTCCGGGAACCCCTATGGCTACACCTTC. Amino acid sequence: CASSSGNPYGYTF.

The J gene is TRBJ1-1, the V gene TRBV12-3 or TRBV12-4; the D is unclear. Trimming cost V 0 bases and J 11 bases, with 10 bases left between them. The CDR3 totals 12 residues. CDR3 DNA sequence: TGTGCCAGCAGTTTAGCGGAGGTGAGTGCTTTCTTT. Its translation is CASSLAEVSAFF.

V gene TRBV7-2 combines with J gene TRBJ2-1; a possible D gene is TRBD1 (5 bases). The CDR3 has 14 amino acids. V lost 2 bases to trimming and J lost 7 bases, with 12 bases between them. Germline loops: CDR1 SGHTA, CDR2 FQGNSA. The CDR3 spells CASSLQMAGNEQFF. The CDR3 region has the DNA TGTGCCAGCAGCTTACAAATGGCAGGGAATGAGCAGTTCTTC.

The rearrangement joins TRBV24-1 to TRBJ2-5; 8 bases are shared with TRBD1. The CDR3 is made up of 15 amino acids. Unmatched junction bases numbered 5, after V lost 2 bases and J lost 4 bases. Germline V gives CDR1 KGHDR, CDR2 SFDVKD. In nucleotides, the CDR3 is TGTGCCACCAGTGATTGGAAAGACAGGGGAGAGACCCAGTACTTC. This encodes CATSDWKDRGETQYF.

This chain joins TRBV4-2 and TRBJ1-5; weak D call: TRBD1 (6 bases). The V gene lost 3 bases and the J gene lost 4 bases, with 16 bases spanning the gap. There are 16 residues in the CDR3. CDR1 is LGHNA, CDR2 YNFKEQ, per germline. The CDR3 DNA reads as TGTGCCAGCAGCCATGCCGGACAGAACACTAATCAGCCCCAGCATTTT. This translates into CASSHAGQNTNQPQHF.

The V call is TRBV5-1, the J call TRBJ2-7, with 9 nucleotides matching TRBD1. Unmatched junction bases numbered 7, after V lost 4 bases and J lost 5 bases. The germline V gene has CDR1 SGHRS and CDR2 YFSETQ. This CDR3 spans 14 amino acids. Written as DNA, the CDR3 is TGCGCCAGCAGCCAAGCCGGGACAGGGAACGAGCAGTACTTC. Residues: CASSQAGTGNEQYF.

This clone was picked up a small number of times. The chain is built from TRBV4-2 and TRBJ2-7; 10 nucleotides match TRBD2. The CDR3 covers 18 residues. Unmatched junction bases numbered 18, after V lost 7 bases and J lost 3 bases. CDR1 is LGHNA, CDR2 YNFKEQ, per germline. The CDR3 sequence is CASTREFSGGTANYEQYF. The CDR3 bases are TGTGCCAGCACGCGAGAGTTTAGCGGGGGGACCGCCAACTACGAGCAGTACTTC.

This clone was counted once. The V and J genes are TRBV20-1 and TRBJ1-5, with a weak D call TRBD1 (5 bases). The length of the CDR3 is 12 residues. Germline V gene lookup returns CDR1 DFQATT and CDR2 SNEGSKA (reference sequence). V was shortened by 3 bases and J by 6 bases, with 9 bases between the two germline ends. The CDR3 is CSASARAQPQHF. CDR3 bases: TGCAGTGCTAGTGCCAGGGCTCAGCCCCAGCATTTT.

This clone was counted a few times. In DNA form, the CDR3 reads TGTGCCTGGAGTGTCTTTAGGACAGGGAACGAGCAGTACTTC. It translates to CAWSVFRTGNEQYF. This chain connects TRBV30 to TRBJ2-7, with 8 bases matching TRBD1. The CDR3 runs 14 residues. The germline gives CDR1 GTSNPN, CDR2 SVGIG (reference sequence). J was trimmed by 5 bases and V by 0 bases; bases with no gene match: 6.

This chain links TRBV28 with TRBJ1-1, with 8 positions matching TRBD1. The ends lost 2 bases at V and 3 bases at J; junction bases unmatched: 17. This CDR3 has 19 amino acids. In germline, CDR1 is MDHEN, CDR2 SYDVKM. CDR3 protein: CASSLPGIIKDRADTEAFF. The CDR3 coding sequence is TGTGCCAGCAGTTTACCCGGGATAATAAAGGACAGGGCGGACACTGAAGCTTTCTTT.

This clone was detected only once. This chain links TRBV7-9 with TRBJ1-3, with a tentative D call TRBD1 (5 bases). In germline, CDR1 is SEHNR, CDR2 FQNEAQ (reference sequence). The CDR3 totals 15 residues. V lost 6 bases and J lost 0, with 12 bases in between. The CDR3 here is CASRPTGSSGNTIYF. CDR3 bases: TGTGCCAGCAGACCTACAGGCTCCTCTGGAAACACCATATATTTT.

The chain carries TRBV15 and TRBJ2-1; possible D gene TRBD2, 5 bases. The germline CDR1 and CDR2 sequences are LNHNV and YYDKDF (reference sequence). The CDR3 consists of 12 residues. Trimming pared 0 bases from V and 15 bases from J, leaving 12 bases between. CDR3 bases: TGTGCCACCAGCAGAGATTCGGGGTTTGGGTTCTTC. Translation gives CATSRDSGFGFF.

This rearrangement joins TRBV5-6 to TRBJ2-3, with TRBD2 identical over 11 bases. The V and J ends lost 6 bases and 4 bases, in that order; junction bases with no gene match: 13. Germline values: CDR1 SGHDT, CDR2 YYEEEE. This CDR3 region has 17 residues. CDR3 residues: CASTQSVLAGVPDTQYF. The CDR3, as DNA: TGTGCCAGCACCCAGAGTGTACTAGCGGGGGTCCCAGATACGCAGTATTTT.

The chain links TRBV12-3 or TRBV12-4 to TRBJ1-5; TRBD1 aligns across 7 bases. CDR3 length: 11 residues. V was pared by 8 bases and J by 10 bases, with 5 bases of the junction left unmatched. The CDR3 DNA reads TGTGCCAGCGGAGGGACAGCCCCCCAGCATTTT. Its translation: CASGGTAPQHF.

The chain uses TRBV5-1 and TRBJ1-3; 7 bases fit TRBD1. The V gene end was trimmed by 4 bases and the J gene end by 2 bases; junction bases not matched to a gene: 9. The CDR3 spans 16 residues. Germline CDR1 SGHRS, CDR2 YFSETQ. CDR3 bases: TGCGCCAGCAGCGGGGGACAGTCTTTCACTGGAAACACCATATATTTT. The encoded protein is CASSGGQSFTGNTIYF.

This chain uses TRBV10-3 with TRBJ1-3, with D unclear. Between the trimmed V and J ends, which lost 10 bases and 0 bases, there was a span of 10 bases. Germline CDR1 is ENHRY and CDR2 is SYGVKD. There are 13 residues in the CDR3. The DNA for the CDR3 is TGTGCCACCACCCTCGGCTCTGGAAACACCATATATTTT. Its translation: CATTLGSGNTIYF.

V is TRBV30 and J is TRBJ1-2; TRBD1 agrees at 8 bases. CDR3 length equals 15 residues. Germline CDR1 is GTSNPN and CDR2 is SVGIG (reference sequence). V shed 2 bases and J 8 bases; nucleotides not matched to a gene: 13. The CDR3 sequence is CAWSRTGTGPGGYTF. The CDR3 DNA sequence: TGTGCCTGGAGTAGGACAGGGACGGGACCTGGAGGCTACACCTTC.

This sequence joins TRBV28 and TRBJ1-2; 9 nucleotides align to TRBD1. Trimming took 4 bases from V and 5 from J; bases not matched to a gene: 5. CDR1 is MDHEN, CDR2 SYDVKM, per germline. The length of the CDR3 is 14 residues. CDR3 region: CASSSGTGQYGYTF. CDR3 DNA sequence: TGTGCCAGCAGTTCCGGGACAGGGCAATATGGCTACACCTTC.

The chain's CDR3 is CASGGSAEGGAFDTDTQYF. CDR3 DNA: TGTGCCAGCGGAGGCTCAGCGGAGGGTGGGGCCTTTGACACAGATACGCAGTATTTT. The chain combines TRBV2 with TRBJ2-3; D may be TRBD2 (6 bases). The V end lost 8 bases, the J end lost 2 bases, and 29 bases lay between the germline ends. Germline-derived CDR1 and CDR2 are SNHLY and FYNNEI. The length of the CDR3 is 19 residues.

This clone was detected only once. J is TRBJ1-2 and V is TRBV3-1 (or the pseudogene TRBV3-2); 8 nucleotides agree with TRBD1. Germline loops: CDR1 LGHDT, CDR2 YNNKEL (reference sequence). The CDR3 has 13 residues. V trimming: 7 bases; J trimming: 8 bases; junction bases outside the gene matches: 9. The CDR3 here is CASTSQGGWGYTF. The CDR3 DNA sequence: TGTGCCAGCACCTCACAGGGGGGATGGGGCTACACCTTC.

This chain joins TRBV18 and TRBJ1-2; 12 nucleotides align to TRBD1. CDR1 is KGHSH and CDR2 is LQKENI in the germline V gene. J lost 6 bases, V lost 3 bases, and 5 bases had no gene match. The length of the CDR3 is 15 residues. The CDR3 loop reads CASSPTGTGGNGYTF. In DNA, the CDR3 is TGTGCCAGCTCACCTACAGGGACAGGGGGCAATGGCTACACCTTC.

This clone was seen once. V is TRBV9 and J is TRBJ1-1, with D possibly matching TRBD1 (5 bases). The CDR3 is 15 residues long. The V end lost 3 bases, the J end lost 3 bases, and 15 bases lay between the germline ends. Germline V CDR1 and CDR2: SGDLS, YYNGEE. The CDR3 reads CASSASGQGDTEAFF. The CDR3, as DNA: TGTGCCAGCAGCGCAAGTGGGCAGGGTGACACTGAAGCTTTCTTT.

This chain uses TRBV7-8 with TRBJ2-7; 7 nucleotides line up with TRBD1. V lost 1 base to trimming and J lost 0 bases; unmatched junction nucleotides: 3. The length of the CDR3 is 15 residues. The germline V gene has CDR1 SGHVS and CDR2 FQNEAQ. CDR3 bases: TGTGCCAGCAGCTTAGTTGGGACAGCCTCCTACGAGCAGTACTTC. This gives the protein CASSLVGTASYEQYF.

CDR3 protein: CASSKLAGASNEQFF. The CDR3 region has the DNA TGCGCCAGCAGCAAACTAGCGGGGGCGTCCAATGAGCAGTTCTTC. V and J are TRBV5-1 and TRBJ2-1; TRBD2 matches at 11 bases. Germline loops: CDR1 SGHRS, CDR2 YFSETQ. The junction had 6 bases not matched to a gene; V was cut back by 4 bases and J by 6 bases. The CDR3 has 15 amino acids.

The J gene is TRBJ1-5, the V gene TRBV19; the D gene is possibly TRBD1 (5 bases). The germline CDR1 and CDR2 sequences are LNHDA and SQIVND (reference sequence). V was clipped by 3 bases and J by 9 bases, with 18 bases between them. CDR3 length equals 15 residues. The CDR3 sequence is CASSIKGLPGSPQHF. The CDR3 bases are TGTGCCAGTAGTATTAAGGGGCTACCCGGGTCGCCCCAGCATTTT. Full variable domain (rest looked up from reference TRBV19 and TRBJ1-5): DGGITQSPKYLFRKEGQNVTLSCEQNLNHDAMYWYRQDPGQGLRLIYYSQIVNDFQKGDIAEGYSVSREKKESFPLTVTSAQKNPTAFYLCASSIKGLPGSPQHFGDGTRLSIL.

This chain links TRBV19 with TRBJ2-7, with 11 positions matching TRBD2. V lost 9 bases, J lost 5 bases, and 3 bases stayed unmatched. There are 12 residues in the CDR3. Germline V gene sequence: CDR1 LNHDA, CDR2 SQIVND (reference sequence). The CDR3, as DNA: TGTGCCAGCGGGACTAGCGGAAACGAGCAGTACTTC. This codes for CASGTSGNEQYF.